The rows below give T cell receptor beta chains drawn from one sample of a study of blood T cell repertoires in COVID-19. Only in-frame clones appear in the TCRdb table, and some are missing; sequencing was by immunoSEQ multiplex PCR. This sample has a few hundred thousand clones; 81% occur once, and the top ten carry 0.85% to 1.2%. Sequenced sample: peripheral blood. The origin of the receptors is a human donor with acute or convalescent COVID-19. The donor label of this sample is uncertain. The CDR3 runs from the conserved cysteine through the conserved F or W. A D gene is named only where the DNA matches it firmly. Clone size appears in some rows only: once, few, many, or a class for an expanded clone.

size,D,J,V,DNA,CDR3
NA,NA,TRBJ1-3,TRBV6-5,TGTGCCAGCGTCAGCGGCTCTGGAAACACCATATATTTT,CASVSGSGNTIYF
NA,TRBD1,TRBJ1-5,TRBV7-9,TGTGCCAGCAGCTTAGCCCGGGGGGGCGGGACAGGGAAAGAGGAGCCCCAGCATTTT,CASSLARGGGTGKEEPQHF
NA,TRBD1,TRBJ2-7,TRBV9,TGTGCCAGCAGCGTCGACGGGACAGGATCCTACGAGCAGTACTTC,CASSVDGTGSYEQYF
NA,NA,TRBJ2-2,TRBV7-6,TGTGCCAGCAGCCCCCTGCAGGGAGGAGGGGAGCTGTTTTTT,CASSPLQGGGELFF
NA,TRBD1,TRBJ1-2,TRBV28,TGTGCCAGCAGACCTCCGGGTCCATCAGGGGGGACACTCTATGGCTACACCTTC,CASRPPGPSGGTLYGYTF
NA,NA,TRBJ1-6,TRBV27,TGTGCCAGCAGTTTATCGAGGGATTCACCCCTCCACTTT,CASSLSRDSPLHF
NA,TRBD2,TRBJ2-7,TRBV5-1,TGCGCCAGCAGGGGGGGGGAGTACCCACCCTACGAGCAGTACTTC,CASRGGEYPPYEQYF
NA,NA,TRBJ1-1,TRBV6-6,TGTGCCAGCAGCCAACCGCCCACAGGAAAGAACACTGAAGCTTTCTTT,CASSQPPTGKNTEAFF
NA,TRBD1,TRBJ1-2,TRBV6-1,TGTGCCAGCAGTGAGGGACCGGGACAGCTAAACTATGGCTACACCTTC,CASSEGPGQLNYGYTF
NA,TRBD1,TRBJ2-2,TRBV7-6,TGTGCCAGCAGCTTAGGACAAGCTGGGACAGCCGGGGAGCTGTTTTTT,CASSLGQAGTAGELFF
NA,TRBD2,TRBJ2-5,TRBV18,TGTGCCAGCTCACCACCCTTGGGACTAGCGGAAGAGACCCAGTACTTC,CASSPPLGLAEETQYF
NA,TRBD1,TRBJ1-3,TRBV5-1,TGCGCCAGCAGCCGACAGGGGAGAAGCTCTGGAAACACCATATATTTT,CASSRQGRSSGNTIYF
NA,TRBD1,TRBJ1-2,TRBV7-2,TGTGCCAGCAGTGTTACGACAGGGGATGATGGCTACACCTTC,CASSVTTGDDGYTF
NA,TRBD1,TRBJ2-7,TRBV7-9,TGTGCCAGCAGCCCCGGGACAGGAGGGCACTACGAGCAGTACTTC,CASSPGTGGHYEQYF
few,NA,TRBJ1-5,TRBV2,TGTGCCAGCAGAGCAGGGGCCCCGAGCAATCAGCCCCAGCATTTT,CASRAGAPSNQPQHF
NA,TRBD2,TRBJ2-1,TRBV6-1,TGTGCCAGCAGTGAATGGCGGGGGAGCTCCTACAATGAGCAGTTCTTC,CASSEWRGSSYNEQFF
NA,NA,TRBJ2-3,TRBV7-6,TGTGCCAGCAGCCCAGTCAGGAGGGGCCGGGGAGATACGCAGTATTTT,CASSPVRRGRGDTQYF
NA,TRBD1,TRBJ2-7,TRBV28,TGTGCCAGCAGGCCTACAGGGGCCTCCTACGAGCAGTACTTC,CASRPTGASYEQYF
NA,TRBD2,TRBJ2-5,TRBV7-7,TGTGCCAGCAGCTTTAGCGGGGGGGCCCAAGAGACCCAGTACTTC,CASSFSGGAQETQYF
NA,TRBD2,TRBJ2-3,TRBV7-9,TGTGCCAGCAGCCGCTGGACTAGCGGGGCAACAGATACGCAGTATTTT,CASSRWTSGATDTQYF
NA,NA,TRBJ1-6,TRBV19,TGTGCCAGTAGGTCGGCAGGGAATTCACCCCTCCACTTT,CASRSAGNSPLHF
few,TRBD1,TRBJ1-2,TRBV6-5,TGTGCCAGCAGGGGACAGGGCTATGGCTACACCTTC,CASRGQGYGYTF
NA,NA,TRBJ2-4,TRBV9,TGTGCCAGCAGAGTCCCCGACATGGCGCTAGCCAAAAACATTCAGTACTTC,CASRVPDMALAKNIQYF
NA,TRBD2,TRBJ2-3,TRBV2,TGTGCCAGCAACACGGGGGGGCTCAGCACAGATACGCAGTATTTT,CASNTGGLSTDTQYF
NA,NA,TRBJ2-7,TRBV6-5,TGTGCCAGCAGTTACTCGGGCAGGGGCTACGAGCAGTACTTC,CASSYSGRGYEQYF